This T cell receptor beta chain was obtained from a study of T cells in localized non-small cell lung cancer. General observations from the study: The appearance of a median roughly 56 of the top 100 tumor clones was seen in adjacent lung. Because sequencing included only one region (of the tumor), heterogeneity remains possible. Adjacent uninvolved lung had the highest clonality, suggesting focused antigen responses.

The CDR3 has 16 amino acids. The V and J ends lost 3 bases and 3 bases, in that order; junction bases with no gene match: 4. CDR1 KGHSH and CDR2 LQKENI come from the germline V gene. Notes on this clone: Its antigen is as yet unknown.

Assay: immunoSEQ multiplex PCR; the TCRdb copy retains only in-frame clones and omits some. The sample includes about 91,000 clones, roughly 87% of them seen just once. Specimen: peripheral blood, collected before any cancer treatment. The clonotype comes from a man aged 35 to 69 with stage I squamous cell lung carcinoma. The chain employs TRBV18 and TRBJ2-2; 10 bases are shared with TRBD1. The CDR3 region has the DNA TGTGCCAGCTCACCTCGACAGGGGGCGGACACCGGGGAGCTGTTTTTT. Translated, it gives CASSPRQGADTGELFF.